This T cell receptor beta chain came from a study of blood T cell repertoires in COVID-19. Repertoires were generated with immunoSEQ multiplex PCR, while TCRdb's copy carries only in-frame clones and drops some. The sample shows a few hundred thousand clones, about 87% of them seen only once. This CDR3 is 14 amino acids long. Looked up from germline, CDR1 is MNHNY and CDR2 is SVGAGI (reference sequence). Trimming cost V 0 bases and J 10 bases, with 15 bases left between them. This clone was observed a single time. Sequenced sample: peripheral blood. The chain employs TRBV6-6 and TRBJ1-1; maybe TRBD1 (6 bases). The receptor's source is a woman between 50 and 59 years old who had recovered from COVID-19. CDR3 bases: TGTGCCAGCAGTTACTCGGAAGGGGGGGCGCGAGCTTTCTTT. Amino acids: CASSYSEGGARAFF.